This TCR beta chain was sequenced in a study of T cell responses to AZD1222 COVID-19 vaccine. Looked up from germline, CDR1 is SGDLS and CDR2 is YYNGEE. The germline V and J ends were trimmed by 2 bases and 0 bases, with 12 bases remaining between them. This CDR3 comprises 16 residues. A remark on this clone: Its target is not known.

Sequencing used immunoSEQ multiplex PCR; TCRdb keeps in-frame clones, though not all of them. This table has 150,000 to 200,000 clones, over 85% appearing once. Points from the study as a whole: With two AZD1222 doses given, Spike-specific TCR breadth and depth both rose. Close to half of spike-specific TCRs reportedly recognize unmutated variant regions. Repertoire sampling happened only post peak T cell response. There were vaccine-associated CD4 TCRs across spike, dominant at 160-218 and 743-854.

The specimen comprised peripheral blood, sampled 28 days after the second dose of the MenACWY control vaccine. This clonotype was sampled from an adult who received the MenACWY meningococcal vaccine as a control. V and J are TRBV9 and TRBJ2-1; D is perhaps TRBD1 (6 bases). The CDR3 bases are TGTGCCAGCAGCGTCACAGGGAGCGGCTCCTACAATGAGCAGTTCTTC. It encodes CASSVTGSGSYNEQFF.